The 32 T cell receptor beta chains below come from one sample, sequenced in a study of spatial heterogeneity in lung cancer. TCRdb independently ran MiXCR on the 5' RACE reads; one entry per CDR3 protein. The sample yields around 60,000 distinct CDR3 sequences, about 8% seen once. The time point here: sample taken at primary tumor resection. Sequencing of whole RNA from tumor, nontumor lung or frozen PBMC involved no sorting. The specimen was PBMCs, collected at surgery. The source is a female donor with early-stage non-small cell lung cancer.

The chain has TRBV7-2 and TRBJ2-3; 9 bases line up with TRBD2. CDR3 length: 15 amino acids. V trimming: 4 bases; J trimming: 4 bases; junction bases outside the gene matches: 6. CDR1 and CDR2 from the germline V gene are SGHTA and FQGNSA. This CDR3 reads CASSYGLATPDTQYF. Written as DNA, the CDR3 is TGTGCCAGCAGCTACGGACTAGCGACCCCAGATACGCAGTATTTT.

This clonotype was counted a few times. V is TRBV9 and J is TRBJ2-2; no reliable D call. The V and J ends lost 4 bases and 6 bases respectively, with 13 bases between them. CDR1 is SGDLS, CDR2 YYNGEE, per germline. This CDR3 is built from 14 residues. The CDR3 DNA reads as TGTGCCAGCAGCAGCAAGAGTTCGGCCGGGGAGCTGTTTTTT. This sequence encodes CASSSKSSAGELFF. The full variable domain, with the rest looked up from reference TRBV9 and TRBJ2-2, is DSGVTQTPKHLITATGQRVTLRCSPRSGDLSVYWYQQSLDQGLQFLIQYYNGEERAKGNILERFSAQQFPDLHSELNLSSLELGDSALYFCASSSKSSAGELFFGEGSRLTVL.

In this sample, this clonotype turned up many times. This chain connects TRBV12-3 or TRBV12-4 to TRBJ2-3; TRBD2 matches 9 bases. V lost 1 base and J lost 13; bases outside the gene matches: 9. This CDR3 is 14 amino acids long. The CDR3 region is CASSLGASGVSEYF. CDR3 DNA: TGTGCCAGCAGTTTAGGGGCTAGCGGGGTGTCGGAGTATTTT.

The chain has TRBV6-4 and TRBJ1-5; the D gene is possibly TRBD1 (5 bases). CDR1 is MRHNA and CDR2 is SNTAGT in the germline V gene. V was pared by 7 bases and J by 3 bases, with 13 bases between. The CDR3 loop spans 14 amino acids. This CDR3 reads CASIRGWVNQPQHF. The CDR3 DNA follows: TGTGCCAGCATTCGGGGCTGGGTCAATCAGCCCCAGCATTTT.

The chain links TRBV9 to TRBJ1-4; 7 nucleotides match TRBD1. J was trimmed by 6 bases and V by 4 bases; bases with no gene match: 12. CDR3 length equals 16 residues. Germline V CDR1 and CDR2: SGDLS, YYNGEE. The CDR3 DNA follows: TGTGCCAGCAGCCGTTTTGACAGGGAACTAGATGAAAAACTGTTTTTT. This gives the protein CASSRFDRELDEKLFF.

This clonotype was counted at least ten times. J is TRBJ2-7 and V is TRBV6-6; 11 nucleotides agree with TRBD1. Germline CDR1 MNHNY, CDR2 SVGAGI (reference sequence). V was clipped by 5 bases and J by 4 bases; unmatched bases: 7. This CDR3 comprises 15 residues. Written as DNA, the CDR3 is TGTGCCAGCAGTCAGGACAGGGGGCATGGGTACGAGCAGTACTTC. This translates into CASSQDRGHGYEQYF.

In DNA, the CDR3 is TGCAGTGCAAAGGGACTAGCGGGGATCCAAGAGACCCAGTACTTC. As protein: CSAKGLAGIQETQYF. J is TRBJ2-5 and V is TRBV20-1; TRBD2 matches at 13 bases. Germline V gene lookup returns CDR1 DFQATT and CDR2 SNEGSKA (reference sequence). The ends lost 6 bases at V and 1 base at J; junction bases unmatched: 5. This CDR3 is 15 amino acids long.

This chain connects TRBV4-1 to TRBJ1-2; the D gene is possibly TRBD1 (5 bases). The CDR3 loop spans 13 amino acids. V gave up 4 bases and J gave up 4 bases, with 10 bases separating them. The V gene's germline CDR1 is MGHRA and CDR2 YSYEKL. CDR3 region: CASSRPGSYGYTF. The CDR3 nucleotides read TGCGCCAGCAGCCGGCCAGGGAGCTATGGCTACACCTTC.

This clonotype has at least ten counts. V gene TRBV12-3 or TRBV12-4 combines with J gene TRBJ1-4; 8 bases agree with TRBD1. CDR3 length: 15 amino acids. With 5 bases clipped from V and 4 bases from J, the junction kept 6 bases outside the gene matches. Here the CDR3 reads CASSPGQGLNEKLFF. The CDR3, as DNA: TGTGCCAGCAGTCCTGGACAGGGACTTAATGAAAAACTGTTTTTT.

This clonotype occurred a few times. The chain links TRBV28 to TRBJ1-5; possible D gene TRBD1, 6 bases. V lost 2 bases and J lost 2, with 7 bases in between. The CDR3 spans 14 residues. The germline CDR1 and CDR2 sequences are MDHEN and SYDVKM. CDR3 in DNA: TGTGCCAGCAGTTTAGCAGGGGGCAATCAGCCCCAGCATTTT. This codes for CASSLAGGNQPQHF.

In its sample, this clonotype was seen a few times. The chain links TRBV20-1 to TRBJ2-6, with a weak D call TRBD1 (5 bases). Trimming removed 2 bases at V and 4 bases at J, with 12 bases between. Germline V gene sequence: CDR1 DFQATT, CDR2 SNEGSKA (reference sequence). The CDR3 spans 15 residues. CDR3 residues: CSARSPGYGANVLTF. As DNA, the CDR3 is TGCAGTGCTAGATCCCCAGGGTACGGGGCCAACGTCCTGACTTTC.

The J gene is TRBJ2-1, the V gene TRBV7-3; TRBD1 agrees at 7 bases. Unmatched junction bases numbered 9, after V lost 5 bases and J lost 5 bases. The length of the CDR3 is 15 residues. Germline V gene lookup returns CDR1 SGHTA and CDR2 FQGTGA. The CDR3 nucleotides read TGTGCCAGCAGCCTACAGGGGCCTACCAACAATGAGCAGTTCTTC. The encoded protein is CASSLQGPTNNEQFF.

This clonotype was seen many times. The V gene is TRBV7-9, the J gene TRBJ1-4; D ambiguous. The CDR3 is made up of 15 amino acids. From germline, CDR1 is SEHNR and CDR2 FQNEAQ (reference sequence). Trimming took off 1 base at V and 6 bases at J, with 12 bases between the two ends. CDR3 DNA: TGTGCCAGCAGCTTAGTGGCGACCTCCGATGAAAAACTGTTTTTT. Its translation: CASSLVATSDEKLFF.

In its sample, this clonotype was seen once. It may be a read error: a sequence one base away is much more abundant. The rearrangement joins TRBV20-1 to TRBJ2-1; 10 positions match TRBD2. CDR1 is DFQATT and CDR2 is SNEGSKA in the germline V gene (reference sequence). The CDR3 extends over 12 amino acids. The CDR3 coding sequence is TGCAGTGCACAGGGACTAGCGAATGAGCAGTTGTTC. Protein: CSAQGLANEQLF.

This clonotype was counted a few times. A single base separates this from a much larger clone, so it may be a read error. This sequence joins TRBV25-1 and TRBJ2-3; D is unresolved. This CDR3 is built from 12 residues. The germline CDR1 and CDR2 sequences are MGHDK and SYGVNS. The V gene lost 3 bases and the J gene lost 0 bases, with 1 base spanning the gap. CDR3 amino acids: CASSDSTDTQYF. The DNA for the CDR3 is TGTGCCAGCAGTGACAGCACAGATACGCAGTATTTT.

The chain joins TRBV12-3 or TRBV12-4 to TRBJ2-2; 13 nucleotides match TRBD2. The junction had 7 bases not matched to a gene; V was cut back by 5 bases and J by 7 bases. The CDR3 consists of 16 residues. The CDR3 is CASSVGLAGTGGELFF. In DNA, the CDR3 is TGTGCCAGCAGTGTGGGACTAGCGGGGACTGGCGGGGAGCTGTTTTTT.

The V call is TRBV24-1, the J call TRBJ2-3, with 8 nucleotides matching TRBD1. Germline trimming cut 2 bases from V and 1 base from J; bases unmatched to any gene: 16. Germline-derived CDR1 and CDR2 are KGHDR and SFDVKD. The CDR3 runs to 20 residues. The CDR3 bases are TGTGCCACCAGTGATTCCTTGACAGGGGCGCTTCGTCCGGGCACAGATACGCAGTATTTT. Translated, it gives CATSDSLTGALRPGTDTQYF.

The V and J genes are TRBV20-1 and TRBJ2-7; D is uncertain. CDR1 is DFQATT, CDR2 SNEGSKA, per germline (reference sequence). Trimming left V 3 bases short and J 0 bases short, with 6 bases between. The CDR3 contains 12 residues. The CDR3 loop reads CSARISSYEQYF. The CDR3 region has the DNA TGCAGTGCTAGGATTAGCTCCTACGAGCAGTACTTC.

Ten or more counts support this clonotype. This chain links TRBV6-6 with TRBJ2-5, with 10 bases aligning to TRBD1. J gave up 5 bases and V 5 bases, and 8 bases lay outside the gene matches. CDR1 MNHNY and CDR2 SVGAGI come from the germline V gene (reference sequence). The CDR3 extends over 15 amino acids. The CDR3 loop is CASSPRTGGDETQYF. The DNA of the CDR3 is TGTGCCAGCAGTCCGCGGACAGGGGGTGACGAGACCCAGTACTTC.

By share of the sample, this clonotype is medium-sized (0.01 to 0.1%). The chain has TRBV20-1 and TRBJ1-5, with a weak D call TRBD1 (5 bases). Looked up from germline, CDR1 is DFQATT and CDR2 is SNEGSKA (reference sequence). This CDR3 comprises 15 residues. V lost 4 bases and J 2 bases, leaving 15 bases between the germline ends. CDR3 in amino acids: CSAIIGEYGNQPQHF. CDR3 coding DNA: TGCAGTGCTATAATAGGGGAGTACGGCAATCAGCCCCAGCATTTT.

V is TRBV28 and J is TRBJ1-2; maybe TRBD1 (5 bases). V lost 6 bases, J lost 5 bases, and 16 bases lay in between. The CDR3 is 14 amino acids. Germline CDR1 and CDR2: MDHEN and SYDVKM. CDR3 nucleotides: TGTGCCAGCAGACGCTATGGGACGCCGTATGGCTACACCTTC. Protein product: CASRRYGTPYGYTF.

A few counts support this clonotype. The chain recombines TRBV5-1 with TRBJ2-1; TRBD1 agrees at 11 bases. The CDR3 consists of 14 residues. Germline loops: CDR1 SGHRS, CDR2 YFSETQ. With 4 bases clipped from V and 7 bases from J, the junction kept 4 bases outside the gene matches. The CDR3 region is CASSRGTGGNEQFF. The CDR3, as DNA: TGCGCCAGCAGCCGAGGGACAGGGGGTAATGAGCAGTTCTTC.

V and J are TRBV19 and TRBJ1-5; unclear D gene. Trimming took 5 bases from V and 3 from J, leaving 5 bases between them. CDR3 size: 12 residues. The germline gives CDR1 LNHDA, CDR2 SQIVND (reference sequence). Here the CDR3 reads CASSPNNQPQHF. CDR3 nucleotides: TGTGCCAGTAGTCCCAACAATCAGCCCCAGCATTTT.

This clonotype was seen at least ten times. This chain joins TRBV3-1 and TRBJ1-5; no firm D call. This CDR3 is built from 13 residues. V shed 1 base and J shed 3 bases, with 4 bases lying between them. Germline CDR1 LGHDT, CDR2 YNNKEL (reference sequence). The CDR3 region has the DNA TGTGCCAGCAGCCAAGCCTTCAATCAGCCCCAGCATTTT. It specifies CASSQAFNQPQHF. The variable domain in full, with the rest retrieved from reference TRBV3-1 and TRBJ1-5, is DTAVSQTPKYLVTQMGNDKSIKCEQNLGHDTMYWYKQDSKKFLKIMFSYNNKELIINETVPNRFSPKSPDKAHLNLHINSLELGDSAVYFCASSQAFNQPQHFGDGTRLSIL.

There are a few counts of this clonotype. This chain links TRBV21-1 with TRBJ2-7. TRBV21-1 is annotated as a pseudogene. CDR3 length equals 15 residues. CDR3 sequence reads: CASSKALRSSYEQYF. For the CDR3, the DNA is TGTGCCAGCAGCAAAGCGCTCAGGAGCTCCTACGAGCAGTACTTC.

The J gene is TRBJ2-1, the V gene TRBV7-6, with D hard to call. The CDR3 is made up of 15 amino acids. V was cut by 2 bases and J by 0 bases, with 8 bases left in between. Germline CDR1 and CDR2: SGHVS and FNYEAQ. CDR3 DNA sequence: TGTGCCAGCAGCTTAAAGAGGACCTCCTACAATGAGCAGTTCTTC. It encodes CASSLKRTSYNEQFF.

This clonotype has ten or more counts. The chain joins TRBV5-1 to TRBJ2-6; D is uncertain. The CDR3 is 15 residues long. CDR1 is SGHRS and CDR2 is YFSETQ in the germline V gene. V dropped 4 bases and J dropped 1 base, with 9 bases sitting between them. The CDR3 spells CASSDGPSGANVLTF. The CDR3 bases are TGCGCCAGCAGCGACGGCCCTTCTGGGGCCAACGTCCTGACTTTC.

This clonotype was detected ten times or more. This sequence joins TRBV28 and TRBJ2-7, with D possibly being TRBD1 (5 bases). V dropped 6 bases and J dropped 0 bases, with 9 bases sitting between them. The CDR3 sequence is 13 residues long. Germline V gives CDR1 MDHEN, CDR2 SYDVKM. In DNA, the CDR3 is TGTGCCAGCAGACTGACAGCCTCCTACGAGCAGTACTTC. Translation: CASRLTASYEQYF.

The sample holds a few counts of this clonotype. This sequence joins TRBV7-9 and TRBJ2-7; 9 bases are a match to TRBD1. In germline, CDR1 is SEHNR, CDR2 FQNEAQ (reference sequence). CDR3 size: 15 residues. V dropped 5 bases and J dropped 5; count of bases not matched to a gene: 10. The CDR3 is CASSRPGQGRNEQYV. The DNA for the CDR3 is TGTGCCAGCAGCCGCCCCGGACAGGGGAGGAACGAGCAGTACGTC.

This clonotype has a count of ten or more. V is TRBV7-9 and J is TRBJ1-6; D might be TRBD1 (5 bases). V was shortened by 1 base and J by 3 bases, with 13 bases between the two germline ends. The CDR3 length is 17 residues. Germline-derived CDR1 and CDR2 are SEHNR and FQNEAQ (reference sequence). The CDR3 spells CASSLGGGTFYNSPLHF. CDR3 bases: TGTGCCAGCAGCTTAGGCGGGGGGACCTTCTATAATTCACCCCTCCACTTT. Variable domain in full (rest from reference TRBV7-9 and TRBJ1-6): DTGVSQNPRHKITKRGQNVTFRCDPISEHNRLYWYRQTLGQGPEFLTYFQNEAQLEKSRLLSDRFSAERPKGSFSTLEIQRTEQGDSAMYLCASSLGGGTFYNSPLHFGNGTRLTVT.

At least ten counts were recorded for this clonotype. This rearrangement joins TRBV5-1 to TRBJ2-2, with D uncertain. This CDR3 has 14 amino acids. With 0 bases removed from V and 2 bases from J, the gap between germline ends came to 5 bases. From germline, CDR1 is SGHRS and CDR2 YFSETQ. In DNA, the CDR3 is TGCGCCAGCAGCTTGGCCAGTAACACCGGGGAGCTGTTTTTT. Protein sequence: CASSLASNTGELFF.

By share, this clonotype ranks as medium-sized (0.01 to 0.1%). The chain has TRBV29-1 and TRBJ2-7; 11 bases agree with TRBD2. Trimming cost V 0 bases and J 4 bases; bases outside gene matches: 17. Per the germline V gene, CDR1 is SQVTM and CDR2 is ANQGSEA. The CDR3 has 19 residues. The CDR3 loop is CSVEDLKGSGRALGYEQYF. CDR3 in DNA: TGCAGCGTTGAAGATCTCAAGGGTAGCGGGAGGGCCCTTGGATACGAGCAGTACTTC.